The sequence of this T cell receptor (beta chain) was determined in a study of blood T cell repertoires in COVID-19. Across 20 to 25 US areas, participants ranged in age from roughly 18 to 95 years. Cohorts were determined from participant-reported clinical history. In germline, CDR1 is SGHTA, CDR2 FQGTGA. V lost 5 bases to trimming and J lost 1 base; unmatched junction nucleotides: 3. The CDR3 covers 14 residues. Using immunoSEQ multiplex PCR, the repertoire was profiled, and TCRdb retains in-frame clones only, with some absent. The sample holds 150,000 to 200,000 clones, more than 75% seen once. This sequence joins TRBV7-3 and TRBJ2-3; 7 bases are shared with TRBD1. The sequence was obtained from a woman aged 45-60 years with acute COVID-19. Specimen: PBMCs or T cells enriched from blood (not recorded which). The CDR3 bases are TGTGCCAGCAGCCCAACAGGGGGCACAGATACGCAGTATTTT. Translation gives CASSPTGGTDTQYF.